Listed here are 10 T cell receptor beta chains from one sample, sequenced in a study of blood T cell repertoires in COVID-19. Data came from immunoSEQ multiplex PCR; TCRdb stores just in-frame clones and leaves some out. The data contain roughly 160,000 clones, approximately 82% of them seen just once; the ten biggest clones take up 15% to 20%. Material for sequencing was PBMCs or T cells enriched from blood (not recorded which). These receptors were taken from a man in his sixties who had recovered from COVID-19.

V usage is TRBV6-1 and J usage is TRBJ2-1; maybe TRBD2 (7 bases). This CDR3 has 14 residues. Trimming pared 8 bases from V and 6 bases from J, leaving 17 bases between. CDR1 is MNHNS and CDR2 is SASEGT in the germline V gene. This chain's CDR3 is CASRGAGAVNEQFF. CDR3 nucleotides: TGTGCCAGCCGCGGCGCGGGGGCGGTCAATGAGCAGTTCTTC.

The rearrangement joins TRBV7-9 to TRBJ1-2, with D possibly matching TRBD1 (6 bases). Trimming pared 3 bases from V and 6 bases from J, leaving 20 bases between. From germline, CDR1 is SEHNR and CDR2 FQNEAQ (reference sequence). CDR3 length: 16 amino acids. The CDR3 loop is CASSLAGGGPRDGYTF. For the CDR3, the DNA is TGTGCCAGCAGCTTGGCCGGGGGGGGCCCCCGGGATGGCTACACCTTC.

The chain is built from TRBV4-1 and TRBJ2-2; TRBD2 might be the D (5 bases). The CDR3 covers 18 residues. Germline V gene lookup returns CDR1 MGHRA and CDR2 YSYEKL. V was trimmed by 2 bases and J by 0 bases, leaving 16 bases between them. CDR3 bases: TGCGCCAGCAGCCAATTTCACTTTGAAGCGGCGAACACCGGGGAGCTGTTTTTT. This codes for CASSQFHFEAANTGELFF.

This sequence joins TRBV24-1 and TRBJ2-1; 7 positions match TRBD1. The ends lost 4 bases at V and 0 bases at J; junction bases unmatched: 5. This CDR3 region has 16 residues. From germline, CDR1 is KGHDR and CDR2 SFDVKD. The DNA of the CDR3 is TGTGCCACCAGTGACCCGACAGGGCCCTCCTACAATGAGCAGTTCTTC. This encodes CATSDPTGPSYNEQFF.

V usage is TRBV2 and J usage is TRBJ1-1; 7 positions agree with TRBD1. The CDR3 sequence is 13 residues long. The junction had 6 bases not matched to a gene; V was cut back by 4 bases and J by 7 bases. CDR1 is SNHLY and CDR2 is FYNNEI in the germline V gene. The CDR3 sequence: CASSGKNRGEAFF. The CDR3 DNA reads TGTGCCAGCAGTGGAAAGAACAGGGGTGAAGCTTTCTTT.

The chain combines TRBV2 with TRBJ1-3; 7 bases map to TRBD1. J lost 1 base, V lost 2 bases, and 5 bases had no gene match. CDR1 and CDR2 from the germline V gene are SNHLY and FYNNEI. This CDR3 spans 16 amino acids. CDR3 sequence (DNA): TGTGCCAGCAGTGAAACGACAGGGAAATCTGGAAACACCATATATTTT. It codes for CASSETTGKSGNTIYF.

This clone was counted a single time. The CDR3 DNA sequence: TGTGCCAGCACCTCTAGCGGACAGGGGCTCTACCAAGAGACCCAGTACTTC. This codes for CASTSSGQGLYQETQYF. The chain couples TRBV25-1 to TRBJ2-5, with 9 nucleotides matching TRBD1. Germline V gene sequence: CDR1 MGHDK, CDR2 SYGVNS. The CDR3 contains 17 residues. V shed 7 bases, J shed 0 bases, and the junction held 12 bases outside the gene matches. The entire variable domain, with the rest obtained from reference TRBV25-1 and TRBJ2-5, is as follows: EADIYQTPRYLVIGTGKKITLECSQTMGHDKMYWYQQDPGMELHLIHYSYGVNSTEKGDLSSESTVSRIRTEHFPLTLESARPSHTSQYLCASTSSGQGLYQETQYFGPGTRLLVL.

The chain couples TRBV11-2 to TRBJ1-5; 8 bases map to TRBD1. Germline V gene lookup returns CDR1 SGHAT and CDR2 FQNNGV. The CDR3 contains 14 residues. V dropped 6 bases and J dropped 2; count of bases not matched to a gene: 3. The CDR3 reads CASSQDRGNQPQHF. The CDR3 bases are TGTGCCAGCAGTCAGGACAGGGGCAATCAGCCCCAGCATTTT.

The chain combines TRBV29-1 with TRBJ2-3; 8 bases line up with TRBD2. CDR1 and CDR2 from the germline V gene are SQVTM and ANQGSEA. This CDR3 has 15 amino acids. V trimming: 4 bases; J trimming: 5 bases; junction bases outside the gene matches: 11. The CDR3: CSVVVGRGDVDTQYF. The CDR3, as DNA: TGCAGCGTTGTAGTTGGGCGGGGGGACGTAGATACGCAGTATTTT.

CDR3: CASSPPRQKDTEAFF. The CDR3 nucleotides read TGTGCCAGCTCACCACCTCGACAGAAGGACACTGAAGCTTTCTTT. The rearrangement joins TRBV18 to TRBJ1-1, with D possibly being TRBD1 (5 bases). The CDR3 extends over 15 amino acids. Germline assignment: CDR1 KGHSH and CDR2 LQKENI. Trimming cost V 0 bases and J 3 bases, with 11 bases left between them.